The next 14 T cell receptor beta chains were all read from a single sample in a study of CD8+ T cells in alopecia areata. Once RNA had been extracted, it was reverse transcribed into cDNA to act as the sequencing template. TCRdb's copy holds only in-frame clones and misses some; the assay was immunoSEQ multiplex PCR. Of 200,000 to 250,000 clones listed, about 58% were seen once; the top ten hold roughly 1.5%. Sample treatment: oral pan-JAK inhibitor, 5-10 mg twice daily. The sample consisted of CD4+ T cells sorted from blood, taken at week 4, from a patient treated with tofacitinib. The receptors were sampled from a human donor with alopecia areata.

In DNA form, the CDR3 reads TGTGCCAGTATCTCCCATAACAATGAGCAGTTCTTC. It encodes CASISHNNEQFF. The rearrangement joins TRBV19 to TRBJ2-1; D ambiguous. The CDR3 has 12 amino acids. CDR1 is LNHDA, CDR2 SQIVND, per germline (reference sequence). The V gene lost 7 bases and the J gene lost 5 bases, with 9 bases spanning the gap. The whole variable domain, filled in from reference TRBV19 and TRBJ2-1, reads DGGITQSPKYLFRKEGQNVTLSCEQNLNHDAMYWYRQDPGQGLRLIYYSQIVNDFQKGDIAEGYSVSREKKESFPLTVTSAQKNPTAFYLCASISHNNEQFFGPGTRLTVL.

This clone was observed a handful of times. A junction end diverges from the germline sequence, so it may reflect a read error. The V call is TRBV9, the J call TRBJ1-2, with TRBD1 matching over 7 bases. This CDR3 contains 12 residues. The germline V gene has CDR1 SGDLS and CDR2 YYNGEE. DNA of the CDR3: TGTGCCAGCAGCCCCGGGACAGACGTGCGCGCCTTC. Translated, it gives CASSPGTDVRAF.

This clone was found a few times. The J gene is TRBJ2-1, the V gene TRBV10-3, with 13 bases lining up with TRBD2. The CDR3 runs to 14 residues. V shed 6 bases, J shed 10 bases, and the junction held 6 bases outside the gene matches. Germline V lookup: CDR1 ENHRY, CDR2 SYGVKD. The DNA of the CDR3 is TGTGCCATCAGGGGGACTAGCGGGGTGGAGGAGCAGTTCTTC. It specifies CAIRGTSGVEEQFF.

V usage is TRBV11-2 and J usage is TRBJ2-1; a possible D gene is TRBD2 (6 bases). CDR3 length equals 14 residues. Trimming cost V 4 bases and J 6 bases, with 13 bases left between them. Germline V lookup: CDR1 SGHAT, CDR2 FQNNGV. DNA of the CDR3: TGTGCCAGCAGCTCGACTAGAAGGATCAATGAGCAGTTCTTC. Translated, it gives CASSSTRRINEQFF.

This chain links TRBV11-2 with TRBJ1-1, with a tentative D call TRBD1 (5 bases). Germline loops: CDR1 SGHAT, CDR2 FQNNGV. The CDR3 spans 15 residues. With 5 bases removed from V and 5 bases from J, the gap between germline ends came to 18 bases. The CDR3 nucleotides read TGTGCCAGCAGCGGCCGGGGCTCTGTGGGGACTGAAGCTTTCTTT. The encoded protein is CASSGRGSVGTEAFF.

Only a few counts were recorded for this clone. The chain recombines TRBV4-3 with TRBJ2-7; D is possibly TRBD1 (6 bases). The CDR3 has 12 residues. Germline V CDR1 and CDR2: LGHNA, YSLEER. V was clipped by 2 bases and J by 7 bases, with 9 bases between them. The CDR3 sequence is CASSQQGGEQYF. In nucleotides, the CDR3 is TGCGCCAGCAGCCAACAAGGGGGAGAGCAGTACTTC.

This chain connects TRBV29-1 to TRBJ1-3, with 9 bases identical to TRBD1. The V segment lost 5 bases and the J segment 5 bases; nucleotides outside the gene matches: 4. The CDR3 totals 13 residues. Germline CDR1 reads SQVTM; CDR2 reads ANQGSEA. CDR3 residues: CSVSGTGRNTIYF. The CDR3 DNA reads as TGCAGCGTTTCCGGGACAGGGAGAAACACCATATATTTT.

This clone showed up just a few times. This chain connects TRBV6-5 to TRBJ2-7, with 9 bases fitting TRBD1. Germline-derived CDR1 and CDR2 are MNHEY and SVGAGI. The CDR3 runs to 13 residues. Trimming cost V 10 bases and J 3 bases; bases outside gene matches: 7. CDR3 in amino acids: CATGGQGFYEQYF. The CDR3 DNA reads TGTGCCACAGGGGGACAGGGTTTCTACGAGCAGTACTTC.

This clone appeared many times. The chain combines TRBV19 with TRBJ2-4, with 9 bases lining up with TRBD1. The length of the CDR3 is 21 residues. The V and J ends lost 3 bases and 0 bases, in that order; junction bases with no gene match: 18. Looked up from germline, CDR1 is LNHDA and CDR2 is SQIVND (reference sequence). CDR3 sequence (DNA): TGTGCCAGTAGTATCGTCGGAGTGGGACAGGGACCAAAATTAGCCAAAAACATTCAGTACTTC. Translation: CASSIVGVGQGPKLAKNIQYF.

This clone came up a few times. The chain carries TRBV29-1 and TRBJ2-3, with TRBD2 identical over 7 bases. Looked up from germline, CDR1 is SQVTM and CDR2 is ANQGSEA. V shed 6 bases and J 6 bases; nucleotides not matched to a gene: 3. The CDR3 extends over 11 amino acids. The CDR3 DNA is TGCAGCGTGACAGCGGGGGATACGCAGTATTTT. Protein: CSVTAGDTQYF.

V and J are TRBV5-1 and TRBJ2-2; D uncertain. The CDR3 runs to 14 residues. Per the germline V gene, CDR1 is SGHRS and CDR2 is YFSETQ. Trimming removed 3 bases from V and 5 bases from J, with 11 bases in between. As DNA, the CDR3 is TGCGCCAGCAGCTGGGCCGGAGATACCGGGGAGCTGTTTTTT. Residues: CASSWAGDTGELFF.

The chain links TRBV7-2 to TRBJ2-1; 10 nucleotides line up with TRBD2. With V trimmed by 5 bases and J by 7 bases, 11 bases remained unmatched. The CDR3 is 16 residues long. Germline V gene sequence: CDR1 SGHTA, CDR2 FQGNSA. CDR3 loop: CASSLVGSGGRNEQFF. CDR3 DNA sequence: TGTGCCAGCAGCCTAGTAGGTAGCGGGGGGCGGAATGAGCAGTTCTTC.

This clone was counted a few times. The J gene is TRBJ2-7, the V gene TRBV6-5, with 7 nucleotides matching TRBD2. The CDR3 runs 15 residues. Germline CDR1 MNHEY, CDR2 SVGAGI. V dropped 6 bases and J dropped 8; count of bases not matched to a gene: 16. The CDR3 nucleotides are TGTGCCAGCAGCCCGACTCAGGGATTACTAGCGCAGCAGTACTTC. This sequence encodes CASSPTQGLLAQQYF.

J is TRBJ2-7 and V is TRBV5-6; 7 bases agree with TRBD1. The V and J ends lost 0 bases and 2 bases, in that order; junction bases with no gene match: 2. The germline gives CDR1 SGHDT, CDR2 YYEEEE. CDR3 size: 14 residues. Written as DNA, the CDR3 is TGTGCCAGCAGCTTGGGGACAGGTGCCTACGAGCAGTACTTC. It is translated as CASSLGTGAYEQYF. The variable domain in full, completed from reference TRBV5-6 and TRBJ2-7, reads DAGVTQSPTHLIKTRGQQVTLRCSPKSGHDTVSWYQQALGQGPQFIFQYYEEEERQRGNFPDRFSGHQFPNYSSELNVNALLLGDSALYLCASSLGTGAYEQYFGPGTRLTVT.